This TCR beta chain stems from a study of human T cells and chemical hapten exposure. Study information: Donors were sensitized with 2% DPC on the upper inner arm.

MiXCR, run by TCRdb on the RACE reads, gives a single entry per CDR3 protein. The data show some 77,000 distinct CDR3 sequences, 9% to 12% seen once. Time point meaning: patch test 1, 2 weeks after DPC sensitization. Treatment of the sample: therapeutic diphenylcyclopropenone sensitization with weekly scalp DPC. Between the trimmed V and J ends, which lost 1 base and 1 base, there was a span of 9 bases. In germline, CDR1 is LGHNT, CDR2 FRNRAP. This CDR3 comprises 15 residues. This clonotype was picked up a small number of times. This chain joins TRBV12-5 and TRBJ2-3; D may correspond to TRBD1 or TRBD2 (5 bases each). Source: whole blood, taken in connection with sensitization to the hapten diphenylcyclopropenone (DPC). This clonotype originated in a woman aged 50 to 65 with alopecia areata. Some clones in this sample may be carry-over from other donors' samples. The CDR3 DNA sequence: TGTGCTAGTGGTTTGGGGGACGGTCGCACAGATACGCAGTATTTT. This encodes CASGLGDGRTDTQYF.